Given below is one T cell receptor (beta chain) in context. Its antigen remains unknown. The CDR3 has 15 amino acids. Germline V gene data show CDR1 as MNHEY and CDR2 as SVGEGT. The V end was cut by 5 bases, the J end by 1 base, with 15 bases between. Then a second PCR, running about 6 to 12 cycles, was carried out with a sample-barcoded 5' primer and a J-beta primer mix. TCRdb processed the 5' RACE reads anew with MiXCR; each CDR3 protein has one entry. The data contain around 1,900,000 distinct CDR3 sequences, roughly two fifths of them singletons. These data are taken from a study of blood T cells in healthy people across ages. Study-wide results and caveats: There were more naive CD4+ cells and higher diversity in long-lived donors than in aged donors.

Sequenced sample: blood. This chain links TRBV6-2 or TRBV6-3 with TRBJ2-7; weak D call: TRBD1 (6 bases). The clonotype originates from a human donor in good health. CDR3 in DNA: TGTGCCAGCAGTGGAACAGGGAACCCATCCTACGAGCAGTACTTC. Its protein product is CASSGTGNPSYEQYF.